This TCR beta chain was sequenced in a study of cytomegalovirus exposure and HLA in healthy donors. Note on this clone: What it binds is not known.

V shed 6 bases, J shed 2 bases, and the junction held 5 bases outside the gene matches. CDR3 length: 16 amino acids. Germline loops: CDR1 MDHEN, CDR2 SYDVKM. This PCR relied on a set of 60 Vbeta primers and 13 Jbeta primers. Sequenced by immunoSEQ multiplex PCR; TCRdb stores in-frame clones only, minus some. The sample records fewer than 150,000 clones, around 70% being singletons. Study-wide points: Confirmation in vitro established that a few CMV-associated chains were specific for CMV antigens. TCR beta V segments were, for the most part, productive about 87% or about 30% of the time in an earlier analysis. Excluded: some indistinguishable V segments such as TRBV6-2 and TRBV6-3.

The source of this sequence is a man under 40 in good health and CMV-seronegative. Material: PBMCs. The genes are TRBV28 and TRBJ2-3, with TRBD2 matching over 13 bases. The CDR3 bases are TGTGCCAGCAGCGGACTAGCGGGAGTCTACACAGATACGCAGTATTTT. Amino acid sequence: CASSGLAGVYTDTQYF.